This is a list of T cell receptor beta chains from one sample in a study of blood T cells in healthy people across ages. TCRdb fed the 5' RACE reads into MiXCR, producing one record per CDR3 protein. This table holds just under 750,000 distinct CDR3 sequences, 20% to 25% found once. The sequencing sample was made of blood. The receptors were gathered from a man in his 70s in good health. CDR3s include the opening cysteine and the closing phenylalanine or tryptophan. D genes are given only for firm matches. Not every row has a clone size; where given, it reads once, few, many or a size class.

cdr3_length clone_size d_call j_call v_call cdr3_aa cdr3_nt
15 - TRBD1 TRBJ1-2 TRBV14 CASSQARGLNHGYTF TGTGCCAGCAGCCAAGCCAGGGGGCTCAACCATGGCTACACCTTC
12 few - TRBJ1-2 TRBV6-1 CASIEGNYGYTF TGTGCCAGCATTGAGGGGAACTATGGCTACACCTTC
14 once - TRBJ2-5 TRBV11-2 CASSLGSTGETQYF TGTGCCAGCAGCTTAGGCTCTACGGGAGAGACCCAGTACTTC
15 - - TRBJ2-2 TRBV4-2 CASSQAQGFNGELFF TGTGCCAGCAGCCAAGCACAGGGCTTCAACGGGGAGCTGTTTTTT
14 - - TRBJ1-2 TRBV10-3 CAISESARGHGYTF TGTGCCATCAGTGAGTCGGCCAGGGGTCATGGCTACACCTTC
16 - TRBD1 TRBJ2-4 TRBV20-1 CSARVTGVGTKNIQYF TGCAGTGCTAGAGTGACAGGGGTTGGAACCAAAAACATTCAGTACTTC
13 few - TRBJ2-7 TRBV3-1 CASSQGADYEQYF TGTGCCAGCAGCCAAGGGGCAGACTACGAGCAGTACTTC
13 - - TRBJ1-2 TRBV7-2 CASSPQPNYGYTF TGTGCCAGCAGCCCACAGCCAAACTATGGCTACACCTTC
16 few - TRBJ1-2 TRBV21-1 CASSKARRQGNYGYTF TGTGCCAGCAGCAAAGCCCGGAGACAGGGTAACTATGGCTACACCTTC
15 - - TRBJ2-6 TRBV5-5 CASRLGGPGANVLTF TGTGCCAGCCGATTGGGGGGGCCTGGGGCCAACGTCCTGACTTTC
13 - TRBD2 TRBJ2-1 TRBV28 CASRPGLAHEQFF TGTGCCAGCAGACCGGGACTAGCCCATGAGCAGTTCTTC
17 - - TRBJ1-3 TRBV9 CASSVIDRSAGGNTIYF TGTGCCAGCAGCGTAATAGACCGATCCGCCGGTGGAAACACCATATATTTT
13 - - TRBJ2-3 TRBV30 CAWTSDQPYTQYF TGTGCCTGGACCTCCGACCAGCCCTATACGCAGTATTTT
17 - TRBD1 TRBJ2-3 TRBV27 CASKRLTGESGTDTQYF TGTGCCAGCAAAAGATTAACAGGGGAATCAGGCACAGATACGCAGTATTTT
17 - TRBD2 TRBJ2-3 TRBV5-1 CARSLAPSGGPTDTQYF TGCGCCCGCAGCTTGGCCCCTAGCGGGGGGCCCACAGATACGCAGTATTTT
14 - - TRBJ1-2 TRBV28 CASILGGANYGYTF TGTGCCAGCATACTGGGCGGCGCTAACTATGGCTACACCTTC
17 few TRBD2 TRBJ2-1 TRBV10-3 CAISESAGGSLYNEQFF TGTGCCATCAGTGAGTCTGCGGGAGGCTCCCTTTACAATGAGCAGTTCTTC
14 - - TRBJ1-1 TRBV7-2 CASIERGLNTEAFF TGTGCCAGCATTGAACGGGGGTTAAACACTGAAGCTTTCTTT
15 - TRBD1 TRBJ1-1 TRBV28 CASREPQGVNTEAFF TGTGCCAGCAGAGAACCACAGGGGGTGAACACTGAAGCTTTCTTT
14 many TRBD1 TRBJ1-2 TRBV20-1 CSGGQGARNYGYTF TGCAGTGGGGGTCAGGGGGCGCGGAACTATGGCTACACCTTC
16 - - TRBJ1-4 TRBV6-1 CASSEAFGGPNGKLFF TGTGCCAGCAGTGAAGCTTTTGGGGGTCCTAATGGAAAACTGTTTTTT
14 many - TRBJ2-3 TRBV10-2 CASNGGGVSGTQYF TGCGCCAGCAACGGGGGCGGGGTCTCGGGTACGCAGTATTTT
15 - TRBD1 TRBJ1-1 TRBV5-1 CASSLGDRGWTEAFF TGCGCCAGCAGCTTGGGAGACAGGGGCTGGACTGAAGCTTTCTTT
16 few TRBD2 TRBJ2-1 TRBV23-1 CASSQGGGRVLNEQFF TGCGCCAGCAGTCAAGGGGGCGGGAGGGTCCTCAATGAGCAGTTCTTC
13 - - TRBJ2-7 TRBV18 CASSQGANYEQYF TGTGCCAGCTCCCAAGGGGCGAATTACGAGCAGTACTTC
13 few - TRBJ2-1 TRBV4-3 CASTIRPYNEQFF TGCGCCAGCACCATCCGACCTTACAATGAGCAGTTCTTC
17 - - TRBJ1-1 TRBV21-1 CASSLLGGQRGHTEAFF TGTGCCAGCAGCCTACTTGGGGGGCAACGGGGTCACACTGAAGCTTTCTTT
16 - - TRBJ1-2 TRBV3-1 CASSQDTPAKRIGYTF TGTGCCAGCAGCCAAGACACCCCGGCAAAGAGAATTGGCTACACCTTC
17 - - TRBJ1-1 TRBV5-1 CASSFGAGPGPNTEAFF TGCGCCAGCAGCTTTGGGGCAGGGCCCGGCCCGAACACTGAAGCTTTCTTT
16 few - TRBJ1-3 TRBV6-2/TRBV6-3 CASRSDSERSGNTIYF TGTGCCAGCCGATCGGACAGCGAACGCTCTGGAAACACCATATATTTT
16 few - TRBJ1-4 TRBV5-8 CASSSSRGALNEKLFF TGTGCCAGCAGCTCCTCCCGCGGGGCCCTCAATGAAAAACTGTTTTTT
12 - TRBD1 TRBJ2-5 TRBV5-1 CASSRDRGTQYF TGCGCCAGCAGCCGGGACAGGGGGACCCAGTACTTC
13 few - TRBJ2-1 TRBV2 CASGSLVWNEQFF TGTGCCAGCGGGAGTCTCGTTTGGAATGAGCAGTTCTTC
16 - - TRBJ2-3 TRBV6-5 CASSYPRTLVTDTQYF TGTGCCAGCAGTTATCCGAGGACTTTGGTTACAGATACGCAGTATTTT
11 few - TRBJ2-1 TRBV11-2 CASSKGVEQFF TGTGCCAGCAGCAAGGGTGTTGAGCAGTTCTTC
14 - - TRBJ2-1 TRBV13 CASSPPPGVEEQFF TGTGCCAGCAGCCCCCCCCCAGGAGTCGAAGAGCAGTTCTTC
13 - - TRBJ2-7 TRBV14 CASSQQGRGEQYF TGTGCCAGCAGCCAACAGGGCAGAGGCGAGCAGTACTTC
16 few TRBD2 TRBJ2-1 TRBV5-1 CASSLILAGGNNEQFF TGCGCCAGCAGCTTAATCCTAGCGGGGGGGAACAATGAGCAGTTCTTC
13 few - TRBJ1-5 TRBV7-2 CASSLVSLQPQHF TGTGCCAGCAGCTTAGTGTCGTTGCAGCCCCAGCATTTT
15 few - TRBJ2-3 TRBV9 CASSALEGYTDTQYF TGTGCCAGCAGCGCCCTGGAGGGATACACAGATACGCAGTATTTT
16 few - TRBJ2-1 TRBV5-1 CASSRGSGGGTNEQFF TGCGCCAGCAGCCGTGGGTCGGGCGGGGGCACCAATGAGCAGTTCTTC
13 - - TRBJ1-1 TRBV20-1 CSATRQMNTEAFF TGCAGTGCTACCCGACAGATGAACACTGAAGCTTTCTTT
16 - - TRBJ2-1 TRBV5-1 CASSLTGTSTYNEQFF TGCGCCAGCAGCTTGACCGGGACCTCTACCTACAATGAGCAGTTCTTC
14 few TRBD1 TRBJ2-7 TRBV20-1 CSAQRGPGQYEQYF TGCAGTGCCCAGAGGGGGCCAGGACAATACGAGCAGTACTTC
14 once - TRBJ1-5 TRBV2 CASSEGLSNQPQHF TGTGCCAGCAGTGAAGGCCTATCTAATCAGCCCCAGCATTTT
14 - - TRBJ2-5 TRBV10-3 CAISDTLAEETQYF TGTGCCATCAGTGACACATTGGCAGAAGAGACCCAGTACTTC
14 - TRBD1 TRBJ1-2 TRBV12-3/TRBV12-4 CASSLGQGHYGYTF TGTGCCAGCAGCCTCGGACAGGGGCACTATGGCTACACCTTC
13 few - TRBJ1-2 TRBV25-1 CASNTGLNYGYTF TGTGCCAGCAACACAGGGCTCAACTATGGCTACACCTTC